A selection of T cell receptor beta chains follows, all from one sample in a study of brain T cells in children with intractable seizures. Clones were read by immunoSEQ multiplex PCR, and TCRdb kept only the in-frame ones, dropping some. Among roughly 69,000 clones listed, around 95% were seen once. The sample consisted of peripheral blood, taken at surgery. These receptors were taken from a boy less than two years old with focal cortical dysplasia and intractable seizures. The CDR3 runs from the conserved cysteine through the conserved F or W. The D gene is left open where the match is weak. Part of the rows lack a size; the others show once, few, many or a class for expanded clones.

CDR3 DNA: TGTGCCAGCAGTTACTCGGGCCACGAGCAGTACTTC
CDR3 protein: CASSYSGHEQYF
J gene: TRBJ2-7
V gene: TRBV6-6
clone size: -
D gene: -

CDR3 DNA: TGTGCCAGCAGTAAGACAGGGGTCTACGAGCAGTACTTC
CDR3 protein: CASSKTGVYEQYF
J gene: TRBJ2-7
V gene: TRBV27
clone size: -
D gene: TRBD1

CDR3 DNA: TGTGCCAGCAGCCCCGGGACTAGCGGGAGTAAGAATGAGCAGTTCTTC
CDR3 protein: CASSPGTSGSKNEQFF
J gene: TRBJ2-1
V gene: TRBV12-1
clone size: -
D gene: -

CDR3 DNA: TGTGCCACCAGTGATTTGCATAGCAATCAGCCCCAGCATTTT
CDR3 protein: CATSDLHSNQPQHF
J gene: TRBJ1-5
V gene: TRBV24-1
clone size: few
D gene: -

CDR3 DNA: TGTGCCAGCAGCGTGGGGACCGGGGAGCTGTTTTTT
CDR3 protein: CASSVGTGELFF
J gene: TRBJ2-2
V gene: TRBV9
clone size: -
D gene: -

CDR3 DNA: TGTGCCAGCAGTTACTTCGGGACGGAAAACACCGGGGAGCTGTTTTTT
CDR3 protein: CASSYFGTENTGELFF
J gene: TRBJ2-2
V gene: TRBV6-5
clone size: -
D gene: -

CDR3 DNA: TGTGCCAGCAGCCAAGAAGGCGAGACCGTTCGGACTGAAGCTTTCTTT
CDR3 protein: CASSQEGETVRTEAFF
J gene: TRBJ1-1
V gene: TRBV3-1/TRBV3-2
clone size: -
D gene: -

CDR3 DNA: TGTGCCAGCAGCCAATACGGGACTAGCGGGCCGATCTGGGAGACCCAGTACTTC
CDR3 protein: CASSQYGTSGPIWETQYF
J gene: TRBJ2-5
V gene: TRBV3-1/TRBV3-2
clone size: -
D gene: TRBD2

CDR3 DNA: TGTGCCAGCAGATACCTCCAAGGAGACAGCTCCGAGCAGTACTTC
CDR3 protein: CASRYLQGDSSEQYF
J gene: TRBJ2-7
V gene: TRBV6-2/TRBV6-3
clone size: -
D gene: -

CDR3 DNA: TGTGCCAGCAGCCGTAACACGGTGCGGGGGAGGGTGTCCTACGAGCAGTACTTC
CDR3 protein: CASSRNTVRGRVSYEQYF
J gene: TRBJ2-7
V gene: TRBV7-2
clone size: -
D gene: TRBD2